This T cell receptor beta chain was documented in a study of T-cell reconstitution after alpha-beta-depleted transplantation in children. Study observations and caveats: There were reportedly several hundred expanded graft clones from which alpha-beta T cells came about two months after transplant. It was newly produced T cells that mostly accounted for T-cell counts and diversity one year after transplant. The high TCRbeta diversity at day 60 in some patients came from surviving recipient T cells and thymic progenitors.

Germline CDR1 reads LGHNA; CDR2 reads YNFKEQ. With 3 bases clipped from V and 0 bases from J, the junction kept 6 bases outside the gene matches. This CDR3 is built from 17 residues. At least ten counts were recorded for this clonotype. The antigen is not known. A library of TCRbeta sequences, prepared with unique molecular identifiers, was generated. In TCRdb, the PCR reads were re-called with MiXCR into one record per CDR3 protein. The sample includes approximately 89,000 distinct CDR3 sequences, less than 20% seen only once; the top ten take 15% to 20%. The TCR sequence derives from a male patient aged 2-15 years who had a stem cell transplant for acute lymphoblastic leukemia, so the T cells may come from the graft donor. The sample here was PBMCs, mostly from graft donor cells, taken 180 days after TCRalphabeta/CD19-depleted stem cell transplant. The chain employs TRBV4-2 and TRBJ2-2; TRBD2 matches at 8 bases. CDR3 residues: CASSHSGGGSNTGELFF. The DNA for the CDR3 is TGTGCCAGCAGCCACTCCGGGGGGGGTTCGAACACCGGGGAGCTGTTTTTT.